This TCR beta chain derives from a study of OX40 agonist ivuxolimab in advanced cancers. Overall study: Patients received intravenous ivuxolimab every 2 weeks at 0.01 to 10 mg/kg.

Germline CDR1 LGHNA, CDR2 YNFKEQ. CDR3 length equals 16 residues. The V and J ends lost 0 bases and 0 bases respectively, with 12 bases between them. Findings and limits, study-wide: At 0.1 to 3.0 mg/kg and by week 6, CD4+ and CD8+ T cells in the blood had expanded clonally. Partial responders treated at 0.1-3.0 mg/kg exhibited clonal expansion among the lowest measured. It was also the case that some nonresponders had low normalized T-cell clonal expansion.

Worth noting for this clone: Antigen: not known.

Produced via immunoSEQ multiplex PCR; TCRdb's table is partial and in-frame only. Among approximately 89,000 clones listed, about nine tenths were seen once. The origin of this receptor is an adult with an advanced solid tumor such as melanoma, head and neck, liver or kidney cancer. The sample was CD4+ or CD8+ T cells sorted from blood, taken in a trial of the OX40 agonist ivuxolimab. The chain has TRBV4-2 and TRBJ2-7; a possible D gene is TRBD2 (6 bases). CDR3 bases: TGTGCCAGCAGCCAAGATGACGGGGGAATCTCCTACGAGCAGTACTTC. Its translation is CASSQDDGGISYEQYF.